The text below deals with one T cell receptor beta chain. Its antigen is currently unknown. The data were obtained in a study of T cell responses to AZD1222 COVID-19 vaccine. The CDR3 totals 17 residues. V was trimmed by 5 bases and J by 4 bases, leaving 23 bases between them. Germline loops: CDR1 MNHEY, CDR2 SVGEGT. Study-level findings and limits: The study found Spike-specific TCR breadth and depth rose after two AZD1222 doses. The reported proportion of spike-specific TCRs targeting unmutated variant regions was nearly half. Spike-wide coverage was observed for vaccine-associated CD4 TCRs, with dominant responses at 160-218 and 743-854.

TCRdb keeps only in-frame clones here, not all; method: immunoSEQ multiplex PCR. This sample has roughly 150,000 clones, with under 95% found just once. The chain joins TRBV6-2 or TRBV6-3 to TRBJ1-2, with a tentative D call TRBD1 (6 bases). Sequencing was performed on peripheral blood, taken on day 0 of AZD1222 vaccination. The TCR comes from an adult in good health. The CDR3 loop reads CASSPRGNDRLGYGYTF. The CDR3 region has the DNA TGTGCCAGCAGTCCGAGGGGGAACGACAGGTTGGGCTATGGCTACACCTTC.